The next 10 T cell receptor beta chains were all read from a single sample in a study of blood T cell repertoires in COVID-19 (dated by TCRdb to about 2020). The library was produced with the immunoSEQ multiplex PCR assay. TCRdb limited this immuneACCESS table to in-frame rearrangements with V and J called. A share of clones is missing; checked studies link under half to unresolved V genes, and the rest is unexplained. This sample holds 150,000 to 200,000 clones; about 88% were observed only once. Of the sample, 0.99% falls within the top ten clones. Sequencing input: peripheral blood. Receptors were obtained from a man between 18 and 29 years old with acute or convalescent COVID-19.

The J gene is TRBJ2-1, the V gene TRBV19, with 14 positions matching TRBD2. CDR1 and CDR2 from the germline V gene are LNHDA and SQIVND (reference sequence). The ends lost 5 bases at V and 7 bases at J; junction bases unmatched: 10. This CDR3 contains 17 residues. This CDR3 is CASSPRTSGGPGNEQFF. DNA of the CDR3: TGTGCCAGTAGTCCACGGACTAGCGGGGGGCCGGGGAATGAGCAGTTCTTC.

This rearrangement joins TRBV11-1 to TRBJ2-3; D possibly corresponds to TRBD2 (5 bases). Trimming left V 5 bases short and J 0 bases short, with 9 bases between. Germline lookup yields CDR1 SGHAT and CDR2 FQDESV (reference sequence). The CDR3 contains 14 residues. In DNA, the CDR3 is TGTGCCAGCAGCCACCGGAGGAGCACAGATACGCAGTATTTT. Translated, it gives CASSHRRSTDTQYF.

This chain joins TRBV11-2 and TRBJ1-4, with 7 bases fitting TRBD1. The V gene's germline CDR1 is SGHAT and CDR2 FQNNGV. This CDR3 has 15 residues. V was pared by 5 bases and J by 6 bases, with 9 bases of the junction left unmatched. The CDR3 DNA sequence: TGTGCCAGCAGCCCATGGACAGGAGGGGATGAAAAACTGTTTTTT. It translates to CASSPWTGGDEKLFF.

The V and J genes are TRBV14 and TRBJ2-5, with 9 bases lining up with TRBD2. J lost 2 bases, V lost 0 bases, and 13 bases had no gene match. Germline V gene data show CDR1 as SGHDN and CDR2 as FVKESK. The CDR3 length is 19 residues. The CDR3 DNA reads as TGTGCCAGCAGCCAAGATTGGCTAGCGGGACGGGGCAGACAAGAGACCCAGTACTTC. Residues: CASSQDWLAGRGRQETQYF. Using reference TRBV14 and TRBJ2-5 for the parts outside the CDR3, the full variable domain is EAGVTQFPSHSVIEKGQTVTLRCDPISGHDNLYWYRRVMGKEIKFLLHFVKESKQDESGMPNNRFLAERTGGTYSTLKVQPAELEDSGVYFCASSQDWLAGRGRQETQYFGPGTRLLVL.

The V and J genes are TRBV10-1 and TRBJ2-1, with 9 bases aligning to TRBD1. This CDR3 region has 15 residues. The ends lost 3 bases at V and 1 base at J; junction bases unmatched: 1. Looked up from germline, CDR1 is WNHNN and CDR2 is SYGVQD (reference sequence). CDR3 sequence reads: CASSEGTGSYNEQFF. The CDR3 DNA sequence: TGCGCCAGCAGTGAAGGGACAGGGTCCTACAATGAGCAGTTCTTC.

The chain links TRBV11-3 to TRBJ2-1; D ambiguous. CDR1 is SGHNT and CDR2 is YENEEA in the germline V gene. V lost 5 bases and J 5 bases, leaving 4 bases between the germline ends. The CDR3 has 11 residues. CDR3 sequence: CASSTNNEQFF. In DNA form, the CDR3 reads TGTGCCAGCAGCACTAACAATGAGCAGTTCTTC.

This clone was picked up one time. V gene TRBV19 combines with J gene TRBJ1-4; 10 nucleotides align to TRBD1. The V and J ends lost 6 bases and 7 bases, in that order; junction bases with no gene match: 8. The CDR3 has 15 residues. CDR1 is LNHDA and CDR2 is SQIVND in the germline V gene (reference sequence). The CDR3 is CASRMTGTGAEKLFF. Written as DNA, the CDR3 is TGTGCCAGTAGGATGACCGGGACAGGGGCTGAAAAACTGTTTTTT.

Notes on this clone: Other DNA sequences in this specimen translate into the identical CDR3. The chain is built from TRBV20-1 and TRBJ1-4, with D unresolved. Germline CDR1 DFQATT, CDR2 SNEGSKA (reference sequence). The V end was cut by 2 bases, the J end by 8 bases, with 3 bases between. The CDR3 contains 10 residues. Written as DNA, the CDR3 is TGCAGTGCTAGACGGGAAAAACTGTTTTTT. It is translated as CSARREKLFF.

The rearrangement links TRBV11-3 to TRBJ2-1; D is perhaps TRBD1 (5 bases). V lost 4 bases and J 4 bases, leaving 8 bases between the germline ends. The CDR3 consists of 13 residues. Per germline, CDR1 SGHNT and CDR2 YENEEA. CDR3 nucleotides: TGTGCCAGCAGCTCAGGGTTGTACAATGAGCAGTTCTTC. Protein sequence: CASSSGLYNEQFF.

There are a few counts of this clone. This chain joins TRBV27 and TRBJ1-6; 8 nucleotides match TRBD1. Unmatched junction bases numbered 7, after V lost 4 bases and J lost 8 bases. Germline CDR1 reads MNHEY; CDR2 reads SMNVEV (reference sequence). The CDR3 runs to 15 residues. In nucleotides, the CDR3 is TGTGCCAGCAGTTCGCAGGGGGCAGGCCATTCACCCCTCCACTTT. Protein: CASSSQGAGHSPLHF.